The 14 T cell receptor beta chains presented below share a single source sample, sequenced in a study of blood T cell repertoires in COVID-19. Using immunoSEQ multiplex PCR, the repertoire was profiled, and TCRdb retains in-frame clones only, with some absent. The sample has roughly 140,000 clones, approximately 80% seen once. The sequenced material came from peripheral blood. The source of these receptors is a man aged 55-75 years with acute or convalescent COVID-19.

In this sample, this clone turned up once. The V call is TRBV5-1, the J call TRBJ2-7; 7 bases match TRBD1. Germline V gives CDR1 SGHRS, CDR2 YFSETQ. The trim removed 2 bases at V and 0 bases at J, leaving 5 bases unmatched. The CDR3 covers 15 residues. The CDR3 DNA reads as TGCGCCAGCAGCTTAGACGGGACAGACTCCTACGAGCAGTACTTC. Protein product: CASSLDGTDSYEQYF. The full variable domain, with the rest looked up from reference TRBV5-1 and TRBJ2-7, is KAGVTQTPRYLIKTRGQQVTLSCSPISGHRSVSWYQQTPGQGLQFLFEYFSETQRNKGNFPGRFSGRQFSNSRSEMNVSTLELGDSALYLCASSLDGTDSYEQYFGPGTRLTVT.

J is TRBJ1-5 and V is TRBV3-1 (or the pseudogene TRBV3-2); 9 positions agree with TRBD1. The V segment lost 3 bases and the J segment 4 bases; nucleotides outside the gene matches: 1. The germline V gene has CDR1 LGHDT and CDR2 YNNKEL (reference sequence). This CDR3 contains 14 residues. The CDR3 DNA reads TGTGCCAGCAGCCATGGACAGGGGAATCAGCCCCAGCATTTT. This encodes CASSHGQGNQPQHF.

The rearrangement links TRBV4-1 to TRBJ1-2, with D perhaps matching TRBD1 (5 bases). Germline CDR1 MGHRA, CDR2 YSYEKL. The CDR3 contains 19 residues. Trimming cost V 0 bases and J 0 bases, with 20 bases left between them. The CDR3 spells CASSQDIFPGRLTNYGYTF. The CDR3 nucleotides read TGCGCCAGCAGCCAAGATATATTTCCAGGGAGGTTGACTAACTATGGCTACACCTTC.

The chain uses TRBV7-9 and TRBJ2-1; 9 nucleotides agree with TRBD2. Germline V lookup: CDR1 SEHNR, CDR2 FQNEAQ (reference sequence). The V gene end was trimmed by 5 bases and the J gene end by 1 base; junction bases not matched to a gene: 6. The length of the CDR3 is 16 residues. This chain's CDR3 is CASSAFSGSSYNEQFF. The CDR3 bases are TGTGCCAGCAGCGCCTTTAGCGGGAGTTCCTACAATGAGCAGTTCTTC.

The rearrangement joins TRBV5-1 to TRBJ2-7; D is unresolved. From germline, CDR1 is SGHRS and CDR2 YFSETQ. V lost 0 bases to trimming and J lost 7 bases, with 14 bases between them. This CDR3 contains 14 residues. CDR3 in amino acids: CASSLDTRSREQYF. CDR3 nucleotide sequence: TGCGCCAGCAGCTTGGATACGCGTTCCAGGGAGCAGTACTTC.

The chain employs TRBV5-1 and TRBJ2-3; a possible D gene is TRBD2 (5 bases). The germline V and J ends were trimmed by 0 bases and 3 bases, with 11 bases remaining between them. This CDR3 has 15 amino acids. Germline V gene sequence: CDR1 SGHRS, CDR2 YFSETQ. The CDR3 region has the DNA TGCGCCAGCAGCTTGGTGGGCCCGGGGACAGATACGCAGTATTTT. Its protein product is CASSLVGPGTDTQYF.

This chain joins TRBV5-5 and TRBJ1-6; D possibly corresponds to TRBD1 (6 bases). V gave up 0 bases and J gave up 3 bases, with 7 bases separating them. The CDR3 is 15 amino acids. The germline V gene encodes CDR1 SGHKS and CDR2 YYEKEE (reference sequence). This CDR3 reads CASSLADSYNSPLHF. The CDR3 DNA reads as TGTGCCAGCAGCTTGGCGGACAGCTATAATTCACCCCTCCACTTT.

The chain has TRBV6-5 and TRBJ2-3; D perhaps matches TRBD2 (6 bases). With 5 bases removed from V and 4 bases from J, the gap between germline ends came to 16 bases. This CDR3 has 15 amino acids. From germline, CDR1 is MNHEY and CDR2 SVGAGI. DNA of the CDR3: TGTGCCAGCAGTCCGACGGCTTCTAGCGCAGATACGCAGTATTTT. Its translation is CASSPTASSADTQYF.

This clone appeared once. The CDR3 sequence is CAARRGGYGYTF. Here the CDR3 DNA reads TGTGCCGCCAGGAGGGGAGGCTATGGCTACACCTTC. The chain couples TRBV28 to TRBJ1-2; TRBD1 might be the D (5 bases). Between the trimmed V and J ends, which lost 11 bases and 4 bases, there was a span of 14 bases. CDR3 length equals 12 residues. CDR1 MDHEN and CDR2 SYDVKM come from the germline V gene.

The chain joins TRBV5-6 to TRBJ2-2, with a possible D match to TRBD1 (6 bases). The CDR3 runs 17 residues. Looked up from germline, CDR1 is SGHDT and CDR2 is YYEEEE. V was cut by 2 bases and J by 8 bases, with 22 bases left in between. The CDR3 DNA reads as TGTGCCAGCAGCTTCCAATCTACCCAGGGGTCTAGGGGGGAGCTGTTTTTT. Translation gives CASSFQSTQGSRGELFF.

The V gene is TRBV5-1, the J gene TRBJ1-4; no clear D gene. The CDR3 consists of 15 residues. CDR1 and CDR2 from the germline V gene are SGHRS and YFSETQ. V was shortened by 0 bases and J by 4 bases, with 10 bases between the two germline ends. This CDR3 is CASSLGSSFNEKLFF. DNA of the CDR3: TGCGCCAGCAGCTTGGGAAGTAGCTTTAATGAAAAACTGTTTTTT. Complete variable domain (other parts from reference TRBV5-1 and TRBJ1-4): KAGVTQTPRYLIKTRGQQVTLSCSPISGHRSVSWYQQTPGQGLQFLFEYFSETQRNKGNFPGRFSGRQFSNSRSEMNVSTLELGDSALYLCASSLGSSFNEKLFFGSGTQLSVL.

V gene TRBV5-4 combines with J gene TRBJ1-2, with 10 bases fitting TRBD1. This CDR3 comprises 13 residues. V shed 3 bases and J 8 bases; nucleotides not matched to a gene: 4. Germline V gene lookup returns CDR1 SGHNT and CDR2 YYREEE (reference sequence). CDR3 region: CASSSGQGEGYTF. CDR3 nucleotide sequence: TGTGCCAGCAGCTCAGGACAGGGGGAGGGCTACACCTTC.

The CDR3: CASSSRVAGAPYEQYF. The CDR3 DNA sequence: TGTGCCAGCAGCTCCCGGGTAGCGGGAGCGCCATACGAGCAGTACTTC. The chain has TRBV28 and TRBJ2-7, with 9 bases that match TRBD2. Trimming took 6 bases from V and 4 from J; bases not matched to a gene: 13. The CDR3 is 16 residues long. Per germline, CDR1 MDHEN and CDR2 SYDVKM. The complete variable domain, with remaining parts taken from reference TRBV28 and TRBJ2-7, reads DVKVTQSSRYLVKRTGEKVFLECVQDMDHENMFWYRQDPGLGLRLIYFSYDVKMKEKGDIPEGYSVSREKKERFSLILESASTNQTSMYLCASSSRVAGAPYEQYFGPGTRLTVT.

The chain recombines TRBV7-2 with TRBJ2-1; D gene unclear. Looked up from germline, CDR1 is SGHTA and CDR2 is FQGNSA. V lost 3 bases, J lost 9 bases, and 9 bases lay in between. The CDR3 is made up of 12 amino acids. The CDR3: CASSLAHREQFF. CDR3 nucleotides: TGTGCCAGCAGCTTGGCCCACCGTGAGCAGTTCTTC.